This T cell receptor beta chain was identified during a study of cytomegalovirus exposure and HLA in healthy donors. With 5 bases removed from V and 4 bases from J, the gap between germline ends came to 9 bases. The CDR3 has 13 amino acids. Germline V gives CDR1 MNHEY, CDR2 SVGAGI. PCR used 60 Vbeta primers and 13 Jbeta primers. Study processing details: Later, 65 million to 90 million unique TCR beta chains were counted in an analysis, and some 11 million of them were shared. Clones were sequenced by immunoSEQ multiplex PCR, and TCRdb holds only the in-frame ones, with some missing. From that table come the V and J calls and clone size; the DNA was used to work out D and trimming. This table has about 130,000 clones, 75% to 85% appearing once. Study results and limitations: The authors listed around 150 TCR beta chains as cytomegalovirus-associated.

A word on this clone: Its antigen is still unknown.

Sequenced sample: PBMCs. This receptor was obtained from a woman between 18 and 29 years old in good health and CMV-seropositive. The chain employs TRBV6-5 and TRBJ1-3; D is unresolved. The CDR3 protein is CASSESWGNTIYF. The CDR3 DNA reads as TGTGCCAGCAGTGAGTCGTGGGGAAACACCATATATTTT.